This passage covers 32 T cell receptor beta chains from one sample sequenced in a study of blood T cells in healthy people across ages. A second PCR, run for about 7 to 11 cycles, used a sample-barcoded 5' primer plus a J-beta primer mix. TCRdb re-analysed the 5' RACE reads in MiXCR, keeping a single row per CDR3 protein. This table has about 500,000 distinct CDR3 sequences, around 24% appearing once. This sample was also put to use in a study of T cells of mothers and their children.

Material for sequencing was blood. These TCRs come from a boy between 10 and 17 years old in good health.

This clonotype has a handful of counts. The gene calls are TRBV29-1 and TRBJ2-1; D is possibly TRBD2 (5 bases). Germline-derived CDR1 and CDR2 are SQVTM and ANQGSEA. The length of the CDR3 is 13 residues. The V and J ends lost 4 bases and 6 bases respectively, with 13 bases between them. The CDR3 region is CSVVSKAGNEQFF. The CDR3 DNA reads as TGCAGCGTTGTAAGTAAGGCGGGCAATGAGCAGTTCTTC.

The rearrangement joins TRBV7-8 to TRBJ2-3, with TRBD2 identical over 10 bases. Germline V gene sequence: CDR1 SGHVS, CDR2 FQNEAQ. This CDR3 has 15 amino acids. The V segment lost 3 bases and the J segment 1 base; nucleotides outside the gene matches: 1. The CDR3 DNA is TGTGCCAGCAGCTTCAGCGGGGGGGGCACAGATACGCAGTATTTT. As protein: CASSFSGGGTDTQYF.

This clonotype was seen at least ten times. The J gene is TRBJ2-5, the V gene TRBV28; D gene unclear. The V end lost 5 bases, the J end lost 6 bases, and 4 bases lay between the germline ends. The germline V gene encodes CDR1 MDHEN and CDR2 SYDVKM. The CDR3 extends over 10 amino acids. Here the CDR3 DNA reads TGTGCCAGCAGTGGGAAGACCCAGTACTTC. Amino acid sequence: CASSGKTQYF. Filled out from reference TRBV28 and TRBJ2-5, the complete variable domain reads DVKVTQSSRYLVKRTGEKVFLECVQDMDHENMFWYRQDPGLGLRLIYFSYDVKMKEKGDIPEGYSVSREKKERFSLILESASTNQTSMYLCASSGKTQYFGPGTRLLVL.

Here the CDR3 DNA reads TGTGCCACCAGCACTGGCGGGAGTGGACCTAGCACAGATACGCAGTATTTT. It specifies CATSTGGSGPSTDTQYF. This sequence joins TRBV15 and TRBJ2-3; the match to TRBD2 covers 7 bases. The V gene end was trimmed by 4 bases and the J gene end by 0 bases; junction bases not matched to a gene: 10. Germline CDR1 reads LNHNV; CDR2 reads YYDKDF (reference sequence). CDR3 length: 17 amino acids.

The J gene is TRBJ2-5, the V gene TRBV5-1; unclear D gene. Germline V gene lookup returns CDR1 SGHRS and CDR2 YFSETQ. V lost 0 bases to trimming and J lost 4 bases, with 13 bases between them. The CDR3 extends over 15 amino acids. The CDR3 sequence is CASSLEFQLGETQYF. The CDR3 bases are TGCGCCAGCAGCTTGGAGTTCCAGCTTGGAGAGACCCAGTACTTC. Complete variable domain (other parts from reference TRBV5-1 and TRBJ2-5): KAGVTQTPRYLIKTRGQQVTLSCSPISGHRSVSWYQQTPGQGLQFLFEYFSETQRNKGNFPGRFSGRQFSNSRSEMNVSTLELGDSALYLCASSLEFQLGETQYFGPGTRLLVL.

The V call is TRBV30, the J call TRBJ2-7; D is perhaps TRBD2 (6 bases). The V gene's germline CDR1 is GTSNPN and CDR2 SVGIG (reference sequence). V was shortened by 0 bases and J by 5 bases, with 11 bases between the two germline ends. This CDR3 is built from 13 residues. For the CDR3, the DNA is TGTGCCTGGAGTGTACGGACGGGGGACGAGCAGTACTTC. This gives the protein CAWSVRTGDEQYF.

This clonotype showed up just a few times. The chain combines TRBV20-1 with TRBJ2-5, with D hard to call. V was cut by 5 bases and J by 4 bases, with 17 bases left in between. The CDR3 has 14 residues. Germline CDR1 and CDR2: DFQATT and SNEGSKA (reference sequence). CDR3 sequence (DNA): TGCAGTGCTGCACTTATGAGATGGAGAGAGACCCAGTACTTC. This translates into CSAALMRWRETQYF.

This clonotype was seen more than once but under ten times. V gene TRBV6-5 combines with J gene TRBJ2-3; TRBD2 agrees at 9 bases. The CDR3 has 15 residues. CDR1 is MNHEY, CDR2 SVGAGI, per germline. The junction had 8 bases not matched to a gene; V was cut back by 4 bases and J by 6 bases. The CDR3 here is CASSSSGTSGDTQYF. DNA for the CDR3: TGTGCCAGCAGTTCATCGGGAACTAGCGGGGATACGCAGTATTTT.

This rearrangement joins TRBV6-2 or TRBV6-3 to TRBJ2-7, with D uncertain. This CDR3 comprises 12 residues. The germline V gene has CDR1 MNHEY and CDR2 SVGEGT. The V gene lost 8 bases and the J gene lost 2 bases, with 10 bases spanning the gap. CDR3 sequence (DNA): TGTGCCAGCGGCCTGAGTCCCTACGAGCAGTACTTC. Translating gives CASGLSPYEQYF.

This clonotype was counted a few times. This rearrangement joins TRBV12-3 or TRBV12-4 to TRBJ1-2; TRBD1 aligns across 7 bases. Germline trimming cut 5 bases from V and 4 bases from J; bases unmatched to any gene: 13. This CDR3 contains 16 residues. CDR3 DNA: TGTGCCAGCAGTCCCACACACAGGGGAGAGGGCTATGGCTACACCTTC. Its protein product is CASSPTHRGEGYGYTF.

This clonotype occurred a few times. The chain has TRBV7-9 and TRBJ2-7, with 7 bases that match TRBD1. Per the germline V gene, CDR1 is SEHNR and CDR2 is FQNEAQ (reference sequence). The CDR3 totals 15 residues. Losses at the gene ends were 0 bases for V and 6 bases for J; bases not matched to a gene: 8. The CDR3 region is CASSLAQGVRSEQYF. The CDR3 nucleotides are TGTGCCAGCAGCTTAGCTCAGGGGGTCCGGTCCGAGCAGTACTTC.

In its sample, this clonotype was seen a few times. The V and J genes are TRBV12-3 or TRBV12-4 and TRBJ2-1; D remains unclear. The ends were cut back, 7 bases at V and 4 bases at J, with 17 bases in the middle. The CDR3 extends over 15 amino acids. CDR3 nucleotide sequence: TGTGCCAGCACCCTCAGAAGGGTGGAATACAATGAGCAGTTCTTC. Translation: CASTLRRVEYNEQFF.

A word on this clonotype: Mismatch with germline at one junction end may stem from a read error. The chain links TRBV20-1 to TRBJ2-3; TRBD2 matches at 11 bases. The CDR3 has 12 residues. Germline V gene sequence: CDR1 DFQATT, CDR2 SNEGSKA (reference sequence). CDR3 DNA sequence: TGCAGTGCACCAAGACTAGCGGGGTCCCCCTCATTT. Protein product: CSAPRLAGSPSF.

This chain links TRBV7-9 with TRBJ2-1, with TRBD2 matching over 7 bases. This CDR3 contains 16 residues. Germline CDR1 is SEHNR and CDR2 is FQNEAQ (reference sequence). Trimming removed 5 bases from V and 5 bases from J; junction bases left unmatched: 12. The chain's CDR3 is CASSPGEGMVHNEQFF. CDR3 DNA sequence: TGTGCCAGCAGCCCCGGGGAGGGAATGGTTCACAATGAGCAGTTCTTC. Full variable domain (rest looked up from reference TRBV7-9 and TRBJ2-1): DTGVSQNPRHKITKRGQNVTFRCDPISEHNRLYWYRQTLGQGPEFLTYFQNEAQLEKSRLLSDRFSAERPKGSFSTLEIQRTEQGDSAMYLCASSPGEGMVHNEQFFGPGTRLTVL.

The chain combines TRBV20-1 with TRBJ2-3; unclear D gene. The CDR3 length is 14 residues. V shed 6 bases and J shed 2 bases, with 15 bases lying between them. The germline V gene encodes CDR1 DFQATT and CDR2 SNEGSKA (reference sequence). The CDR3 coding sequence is TGCAGTGCCCCGGACGGCGATACCACAGATACGCAGTATTTT. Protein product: CSAPDGDTTDTQYF.

As DNA, the CDR3 is TGTGCCATCAGCTCAGGGGGGGGGAATGAAAAACTGTTTTTT. It is translated as CAISSGGGNEKLFF. V and J are TRBV10-3 and TRBJ1-4; 7 bases agree with TRBD1. Germline loops: CDR1 ENHRY, CDR2 SYGVKD. This CDR3 spans 14 amino acids. The V and J ends lost 6 bases and 5 bases, in that order; junction bases with no gene match: 6.

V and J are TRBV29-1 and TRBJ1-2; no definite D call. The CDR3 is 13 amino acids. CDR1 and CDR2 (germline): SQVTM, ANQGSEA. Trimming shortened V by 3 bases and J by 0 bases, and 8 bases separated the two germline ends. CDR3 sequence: CSVDPRTNYGYTF. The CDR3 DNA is TGCAGCGTTGATCCGCGTACTAACTATGGCTACACCTTC.

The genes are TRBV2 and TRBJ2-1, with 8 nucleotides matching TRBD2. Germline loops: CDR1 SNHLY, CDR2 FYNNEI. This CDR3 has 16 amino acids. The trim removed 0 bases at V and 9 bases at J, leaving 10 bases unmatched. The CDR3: CASSEARREASGEQFF. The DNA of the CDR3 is TGTGCCAGCAGTGAAGCGCGGCGGGAGGCGAGCGGTGAGCAGTTCTTC.

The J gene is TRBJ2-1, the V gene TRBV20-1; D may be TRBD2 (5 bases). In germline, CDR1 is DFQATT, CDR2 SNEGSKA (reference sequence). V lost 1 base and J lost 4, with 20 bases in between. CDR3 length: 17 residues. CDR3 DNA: TGCAGTGCTAGAGTATCCGCGGGCCAGCGGATATACAATGAGCAGTTCTTC. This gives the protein CSARVSAGQRIYNEQFF.

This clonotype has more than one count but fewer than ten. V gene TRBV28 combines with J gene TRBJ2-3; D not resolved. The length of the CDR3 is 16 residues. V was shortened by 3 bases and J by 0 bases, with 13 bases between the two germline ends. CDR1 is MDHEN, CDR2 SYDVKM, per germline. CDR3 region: CASSFRGESSTDTQYF. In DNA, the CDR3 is TGTGCCAGCAGTTTCCGTGGAGAATCTAGCACAGATACGCAGTATTTT.

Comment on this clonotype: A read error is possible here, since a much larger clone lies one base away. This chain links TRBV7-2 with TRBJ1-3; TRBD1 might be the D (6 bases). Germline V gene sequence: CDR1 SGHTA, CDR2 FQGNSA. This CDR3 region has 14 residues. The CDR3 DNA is TGTGTCAGCAGCGTGCCGGACAGTGGAAACACCATATATTTT. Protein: CVSSVPDSGNTIYF.

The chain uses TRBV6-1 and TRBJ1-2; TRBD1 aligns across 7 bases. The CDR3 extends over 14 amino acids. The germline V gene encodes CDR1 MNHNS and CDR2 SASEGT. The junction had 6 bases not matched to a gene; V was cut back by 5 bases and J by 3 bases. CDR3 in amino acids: CASSSQGDYYGYTF. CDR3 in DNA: TGTGCCAGCAGTTCGCAGGGGGACTACTATGGCTACACCTTC.

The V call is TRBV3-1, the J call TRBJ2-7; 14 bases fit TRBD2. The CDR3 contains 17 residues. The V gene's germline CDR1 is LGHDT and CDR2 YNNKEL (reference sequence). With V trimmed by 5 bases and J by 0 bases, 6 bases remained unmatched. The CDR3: CASSLGLAGASSYEQYF. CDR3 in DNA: TGTGCCAGCAGCTTGGGACTAGCGGGGGCCTCCTCCTACGAGCAGTACTTC.

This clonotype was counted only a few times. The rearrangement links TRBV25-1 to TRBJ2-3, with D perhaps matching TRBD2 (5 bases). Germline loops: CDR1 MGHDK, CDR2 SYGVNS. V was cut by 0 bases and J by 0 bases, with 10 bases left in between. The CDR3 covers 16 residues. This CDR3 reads CASSEYGVESTDTQYF. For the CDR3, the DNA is TGTGCCAGCAGTGAATACGGGGTTGAGAGCACAGATACGCAGTATTTT.

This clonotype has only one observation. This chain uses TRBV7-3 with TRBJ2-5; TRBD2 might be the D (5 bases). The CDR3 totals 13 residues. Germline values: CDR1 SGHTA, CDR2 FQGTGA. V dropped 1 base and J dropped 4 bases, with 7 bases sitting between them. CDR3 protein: CASSLRGLETQYF. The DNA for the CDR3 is TGTGCCAGCAGCTTAAGAGGGTTAGAGACCCAGTACTTC.

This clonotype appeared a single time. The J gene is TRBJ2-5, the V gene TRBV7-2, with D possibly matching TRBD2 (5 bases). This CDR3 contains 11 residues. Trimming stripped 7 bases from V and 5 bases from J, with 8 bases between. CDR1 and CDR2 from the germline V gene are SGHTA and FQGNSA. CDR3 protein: CASKKRETQYF. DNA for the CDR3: TGTGCCAGCAAGAAGCGGGAGACCCAGTACTTC.

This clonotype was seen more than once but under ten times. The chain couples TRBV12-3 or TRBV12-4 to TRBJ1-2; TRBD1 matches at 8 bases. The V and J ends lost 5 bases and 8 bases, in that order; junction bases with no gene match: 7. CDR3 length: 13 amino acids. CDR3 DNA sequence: TGTGCCAGCAGTCCACACAGGGGGTCGGGCTACACCTTC. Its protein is CASSPHRGSGYTF.

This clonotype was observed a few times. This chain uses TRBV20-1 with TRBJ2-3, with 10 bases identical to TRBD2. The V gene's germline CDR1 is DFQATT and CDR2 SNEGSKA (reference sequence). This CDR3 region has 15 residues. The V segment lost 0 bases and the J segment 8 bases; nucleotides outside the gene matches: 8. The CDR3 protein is CSARDWGLAKGTQYF. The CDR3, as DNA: TGCAGTGCTAGAGATTGGGGACTAGCGAAAGGTACGCAGTATTTT.

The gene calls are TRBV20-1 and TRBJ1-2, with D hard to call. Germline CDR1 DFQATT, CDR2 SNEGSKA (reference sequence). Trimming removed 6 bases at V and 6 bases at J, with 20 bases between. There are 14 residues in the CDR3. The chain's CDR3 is CSAYRAGEWNGYTF. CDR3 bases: TGCAGTGCCTACCGAGCAGGTGAATGGAATGGCTACACCTTC.

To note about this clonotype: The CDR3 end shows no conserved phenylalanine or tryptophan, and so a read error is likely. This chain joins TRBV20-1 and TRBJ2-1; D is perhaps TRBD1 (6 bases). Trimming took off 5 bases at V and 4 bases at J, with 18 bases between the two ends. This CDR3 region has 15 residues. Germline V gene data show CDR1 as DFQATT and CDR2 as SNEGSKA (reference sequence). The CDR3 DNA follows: TGCAGTGCTGGGGGCGATCCTTCTTCTTACAATGAGCAGTTCTTG. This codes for CSAGGDPSSYNEQFL.

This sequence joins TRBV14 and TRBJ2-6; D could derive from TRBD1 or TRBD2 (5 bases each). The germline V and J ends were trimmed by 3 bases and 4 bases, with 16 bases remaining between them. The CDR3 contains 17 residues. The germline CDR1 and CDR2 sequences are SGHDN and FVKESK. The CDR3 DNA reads TGTGCCAGCAGCCACACGCTGTCCAGGGACGGGGCCAACGTCCTGACTTTC. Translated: CASSHTLSRDGANVLTF.

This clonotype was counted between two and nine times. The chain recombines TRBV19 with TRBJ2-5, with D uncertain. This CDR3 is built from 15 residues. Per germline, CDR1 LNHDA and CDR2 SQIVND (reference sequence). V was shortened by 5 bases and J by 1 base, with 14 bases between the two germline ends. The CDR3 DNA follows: TGTGCCAGTAGTCCGCTGGGCAGGCCCCAAGAGACCCAGTACTTC. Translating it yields CASSPLGRPQETQYF.